This is a list of T cell receptor beta chains from one sample in a study of blood T cell repertoires in COVID-19. Sequenced by immunoSEQ multiplex PCR; TCRdb stores in-frame clones only, minus some. The table includes around 160,000 clones, under 90% detected once. The sequencing sample was made of PBMCs or T cells enriched from blood (not recorded which). These receptors were obtained from a woman between 55 and 75 years old who had recovered from COVID-19. Each CDR3 is given with its conserved first and last residue. The order of the fields is CDR3 protein, CDR3 DNA, D gene, clone size, J gene, V gene. A D gene is named only where the DNA matches it firmly. Clone size, where shown, is once, few, many, or a class for clones that have expanded.

CDR3 protein: CASLLRSSADTQYF; CDR3 DNA: TGTGCCAGCCTCCTTCGGTCGTCCGCAGATACGCAGTATTTT; D gene: .; clone size: .; J gene: TRBJ2-3; V gene: TRBV2
CDR3 protein: CASSLPPQGTDTQYF; CDR3 DNA: TGTGCCAGCTCACTTCCCCCGCAGGGCACAGATACGCAGTATTTT; D gene: .; clone size: .; J gene: TRBJ2-3; V gene: TRBV18
CDR3 protein: CSVRHDRVWGYTF; CDR3 DNA: TGCAGCGTCCGACATGACAGGGTTTGGGGCTACACCTTC; D gene: TRBD1; clone size: .; J gene: TRBJ1-2; V gene: TRBV29-1
CDR3 protein: CASSLGLAGAKETQYF; CDR3 DNA: TGTGCCAGCAGCTTGGGACTAGCGGGGGCGAAGGAGACCCAGTACTTC; D gene: TRBD2; clone size: .; J gene: TRBJ2-5; V gene: TRBV11-3
CDR3 protein: CASSVLTGNTEAFF; CDR3 DNA: TGTGCCAGCAGCGTATTAACAGGGAACACTGAAGCTTTCTTT; D gene: .; clone size: .; J gene: TRBJ1-1; V gene: TRBV9
CDR3 protein: CASSHAPKGQGYEQYF; CDR3 DNA: TGTGCCAGCAGCCATGCCCCCAAGGGACAGGGCTACGAGCAGTACTTC; D gene: TRBD1; clone size: .; J gene: TRBJ2-7; V gene: TRBV3-1/TRBV3-2
CDR3 protein: CASSRPGGNTGELFF; CDR3 DNA: TGTGCCAGCAGCCGGCCGGGGGGGAACACCGGGGAGCTGTTTTTT; D gene: TRBD2; clone size: .; J gene: TRBJ2-2; V gene: TRBV4-2
CDR3 protein: CASSPWSRGDTDTQYF; CDR3 DNA: TGTGCCAGCAGTCCATGGTCAAGGGGCGACACAGATACGCAGTATTTT; D gene: .; clone size: .; J gene: TRBJ2-3; V gene: TRBV2
CDR3 protein: CASSPLPDRGHTF; CDR3 DNA: TGTGCCAGCTCACCCCTACCGGACAGGGGGCACACCTTC; D gene: TRBD1; clone size: .; J gene: TRBJ1-2; V gene: TRBV18
CDR3 protein: CASSLTGSTYGYTF; CDR3 DNA: TGCGCCAGCAGCCTGACAGGGTCAACCTATGGCTACACCTTC; D gene: TRBD1; clone size: once; J gene: TRBJ1-2; V gene: TRBV10-2
CDR3 protein: CSVDPGSTNYGYTF; CDR3 DNA: TGCAGCGTTGACCCCGGGTCGACTAACTATGGCTACACCTTC; D gene: .; clone size: .; J gene: TRBJ1-2; V gene: TRBV29-1
CDR3 protein: CASSPLGGTNSGNTIYF; CDR3 DNA: TGTGCCAGCAGTCCTCTTGGAGGGACTAACTCTGGAAACACCATATATTTT; D gene: .; clone size: .; J gene: TRBJ1-3; V gene: TRBV6-6
CDR3 protein: CASSDRLAGGPSDTQYF; CDR3 DNA: TGTGCCAGCAGCGATCGACTAGCGGGGGGGCCATCAGATACGCAGTATTTT; D gene: TRBD2; clone size: .; J gene: TRBJ2-3; V gene: TRBV9
CDR3 protein: CASRETGTGGHRQPQHF; CDR3 DNA: TGCGCCAGCAGGGAAACGGGGACAGGGGGCCATCGACAGCCCCAGCATTTT; D gene: TRBD1; clone size: .; J gene: TRBJ1-5; V gene: TRBV10-2
CDR3 protein: CASSLTRGPRETQYF; CDR3 DNA: TGTGCCAGCAGCTTGACGCGGGGGCCGAGGGAGACCCAGTACTTC; D gene: .; clone size: .; J gene: TRBJ2-5; V gene: TRBV7-2
CDR3 protein: CASRLGGGGYNEQFF; CDR3 DNA: TGTGCCAGCAGGCTCGGGGGAGGGGGATACAATGAGCAGTTCTTC; D gene: .; clone size: .; J gene: TRBJ2-1; V gene: TRBV7-2
CDR3 protein: CASSDQGDQPQHF; CDR3 DNA: TGCGCCAGCAGTGACCAGGGGGATCAGCCCCAGCATTTT; D gene: TRBD1; clone size: .; J gene: TRBJ1-5; V gene: TRBV10-1
CDR3 protein: CASRSGGSNTGELFF; CDR3 DNA: TGTGCCAGCAGGAGTGGGGGCTCGAACACCGGGGAGCTGTTTTTT; D gene: .; clone size: .; J gene: TRBJ2-2; V gene: TRBV6-5
CDR3 protein: CASSLAGMAFF; CDR3 DNA: TGTGCCAGCAGCTTGGCGGGAATGGCTTTCTTT; D gene: .; clone size: .; J gene: TRBJ1-1; V gene: TRBV5-5
CDR3 protein: CASSELVSGGALFSDTQYF; CDR3 DNA: TGTGCCAGCAGTGAATTGGTTAGCGGGGGGGCTCTCTTCTCAGATACGCAGTATTTT; D gene: TRBD2; clone size: once; J gene: TRBJ2-3; V gene: TRBV2
CDR3 protein: CASSSPALYGTGDNEQYF; CDR3 DNA: TGCGCCAGCAGCTCTCCCGCCCTTTACGGGACAGGGGACAACGAGCAGTACTTC; D gene: TRBD1; clone size: .; J gene: TRBJ2-7; V gene: TRBV5-1
CDR3 protein: CASSLEAGYTDTQYF; CDR3 DNA: TGTGCCAGCAGCTTAGAGGCAGGGTACACAGATACGCAGTATTTT; D gene: .; clone size: .; J gene: TRBJ2-3; V gene: TRBV11-2
CDR3 protein: CASSSMRDIQGELFF; CDR3 DNA: TGTGCCAGCAGTTCGATGAGGGACATTCAAGGGGAGCTGTTTTTT; D gene: .; clone size: few; J gene: TRBJ2-2; V gene: TRBV27
CDR3 protein: CASSLVTGLNTEAFF; CDR3 DNA: TGTGCCAGCAGCTTAGTGACAGGGTTGAATACTGAAGCTTTCTTT; D gene: TRBD1; clone size: .; J gene: TRBJ1-1; V gene: TRBV7-8
CDR3 protein: CASSLAFSTEAFF; CDR3 DNA: TGCGCCAGCAGCTTGGCCTTCAGCACTGAAGCTTTCTTT; D gene: .; clone size: .; J gene: TRBJ1-1; V gene: TRBV5-1
CDR3 protein: CASSLEAAGGRNEQFF; CDR3 DNA: TGTGCCAGCAGCTTAGAAGCAGCGGGGGGGCGCAATGAGCAGTTCTTC; D gene: TRBD2; clone size: .; J gene: TRBJ2-1; V gene: TRBV7-6
CDR3 protein: CASSEGGLSGYTF; CDR3 DNA: TGTGCCAGCAGTGAGGGGGGGCTTAGTGGCTACACCTTC; D gene: .; clone size: .; J gene: TRBJ1-2; V gene: TRBV2
CDR3 protein: CASSQEKSWAGGYEQYF; CDR3 DNA: TGCGCCAGCAGCCAAGAAAAGTCTTGGGCAGGGGGCTACGAGCAGTACTTC; D gene: TRBD1; clone size: .; J gene: TRBJ2-7; V gene: TRBV4-1
CDR3 protein: CASSLEGAGYGYTF; CDR3 DNA: TGCGCCAGCAGCTTGGAAGGGGCAGGCTATGGCTACACCTTC; D gene: .; clone size: .; J gene: TRBJ1-2; V gene: TRBV5-1
CDR3 protein: CTSSQSKTRQASNYGYTF; CDR3 DNA: TGCACCAGCAGCCAATCGAAAACCAGACAGGCTTCTAACTATGGCTACACCTTC; D gene: .; clone size: .; J gene: TRBJ1-2; V gene: TRBV1
CDR3 protein: CASSPDSLSGNTIYF; CDR3 DNA: TGTGCCAGCAGCCCAGACTCCCTCTCTGGAAACACCATATATTTT; D gene: .; clone size: .; J gene: TRBJ1-3; V gene: TRBV9
CDR3 protein: CASIRDRLNTEAFF; CDR3 DNA: TGTGCCAGCATCAGGGACAGGCTGAACACTGAAGCTTTCTTT; D gene: TRBD1; clone size: .; J gene: TRBJ1-1; V gene: TRBV7-8
CDR3 protein: CATSDPLAGEEQYF; CDR3 DNA: TGTGCCACCAGTGATCCCCTAGCAGGGGAAGAGCAGTACTTC; D gene: .; clone size: .; J gene: TRBJ2-7; V gene: TRBV24-1
CDR3 protein: CASSFGRSGSQPQHF; CDR3 DNA: TGTGCCAGCAGCTTTGGGAGGTCAGGATCCCAGCCCCAGCATTTT; D gene: .; clone size: .; J gene: TRBJ1-5; V gene: TRBV7-2
CDR3 protein: CASKMGDTTNTGELFF; CDR3 DNA: TGCGCCAGCAAGATGGGGGACACGACGAACACCGGGGAGCTGTTTTTT; D gene: .; clone size: .; J gene: TRBJ2-2; V gene: TRBV5-1
CDR3 protein: CASSESSLMGTSYNEQFF; CDR3 DNA: TGCGCCAGCAGTGAGTCATCACTCATGGGGACTTCGTACAATGAGCAGTTCTTC; D gene: .; clone size: .; J gene: TRBJ2-1; V gene: TRBV10-1
CDR3 protein: CASSLGTGARGYTF; CDR3 DNA: TGTGCCAGCAGCTTGGGGACAGGGGCGAGGGGCTACACCTTC; D gene: TRBD1; clone size: .; J gene: TRBJ1-2; V gene: TRBV5-4
CDR3 protein: CASSEAKGVIGNQPQHF; CDR3 DNA: TGTGCCAGCAGTGAAGCTAAAGGGGTAATTGGCAATCAGCCCCAGCATTTT; D gene: .; clone size: .; J gene: TRBJ1-5; V gene: TRBV2
CDR3 protein: CASNLGAGAEQFF; CDR3 DNA: TGTGCCAGCAACCTAGGGGCGGGGGCTGAGCAGTTCTTC; D gene: .; clone size: .; J gene: TRBJ2-1; V gene: TRBV12-3/TRBV12-4
CDR3 protein: CAWSTQVAGELFF; CDR3 DNA: TGTGCCTGGAGTACGCAGGTAGCCGGGGAGCTGTTTTTT; D gene: .; clone size: .; J gene: TRBJ2-2; V gene: TRBV30
CDR3 protein: CASSIAYTGELFF; CDR3 DNA: TGTGCCAGTAGTATAGCCTACACCGGGGAGCTGTTTTTT; D gene: .; clone size: .; J gene: TRBJ2-2; V gene: TRBV19
CDR3 protein: CASSPTGTDGYTF; CDR3 DNA: TGTGCCAGCTCTCCAACCGGGACAGATGGCTACACCTTC; D gene: TRBD1; clone size: .; J gene: TRBJ1-2; V gene: TRBV18
CDR3 protein: CASSYSRSGANVLTF; CDR3 DNA: TGTGCCAGCAGTTACTCGAGGTCTGGGGCCAACGTCCTGACTTTC; D gene: .; clone size: few; J gene: TRBJ2-6; V gene: TRBV6-5
CDR3 protein: CASSYQGLYGYTF; CDR3 DNA: TGTGCCAGCAGTTACCAGGGACTTTATGGCTACACCTTC; D gene: .; clone size: .; J gene: TRBJ1-2; V gene: TRBV6-5
CDR3 protein: CASSIRGQTETQYF; CDR3 DNA: TGTGCCAGTAGTATACGCGGCCAGACGGAGACCCAGTACTTC; D gene: .; clone size: .; J gene: TRBJ2-5; V gene: TRBV19
CDR3 protein: CASSPHQETQYF; CDR3 DNA: TGTGCCAGCAGCCCTCACCAAGAGACCCAGTACTTC; D gene: .; clone size: .; J gene: TRBJ2-5; V gene: TRBV11-2
CDR3 protein: CASSERGLGYEQYF; CDR3 DNA: TGCGCCAGCAGTGAGAGGGGATTGGGCTACGAGCAGTACTTC; D gene: .; clone size: .; J gene: TRBJ2-7; V gene: TRBV10-1
CDR3 protein: CASRDKDRATEKLFF; CDR3 DNA: TGTGCCAGCAGAGATAAGGACAGGGCCACAGAAAAACTGTTTTTT; D gene: TRBD1; clone size: .; J gene: TRBJ1-4; V gene: TRBV27
CDR3 protein: CASEDREMNTEAFF; CDR3 DNA: TGTGCCAGCGAGGACAGGGAGATGAACACTGAAGCTTTCTTT; D gene: TRBD1; clone size: .; J gene: TRBJ1-1; V gene: TRBV2
CDR3 protein: CASSPTSSGNTIYF; CDR3 DNA: TGTGCCAGCAGCCCTACTAGCTCTGGAAACACCATATATTTT; D gene: .; clone size: .; J gene: TRBJ1-3; V gene: TRBV7-7
CDR3 protein: CASSYTRGDPPYEQYF; CDR3 DNA: TGTGCCAGCAGTTATACCCGGGGGGACCCACCCTACGAGCAGTACTTC; D gene: TRBD2; clone size: .; J gene: TRBJ2-7; V gene: TRBV7-8
CDR3 protein: CASSSQGQGGYTF; CDR3 DNA: TGCGCCAGCAGCTCACAGGGGCAGGGTGGCTACACCTTC; D gene: TRBD1; clone size: .; J gene: TRBJ1-2; V gene: TRBV5-1